Described below is a single T cell receptor beta chain sequence and its context. The target antigen is unknown. Primers for the PCR totalled 60 Vbeta and 13 Jbeta. TCRdb keeps only in-frame clones here, not all; method: immunoSEQ multiplex PCR. This table holds tens of thousands of clones. The record originates from a study of cytomegalovirus exposure and HLA in healthy donors. Points from the study as a whole: Altogether, 150 to 200 TCR beta chains were recorded as cytomegalovirus-associated. Reported results showed that the classifier diagnosed cytomegalovirus status with high specificity and sensitivity. Another analysis was done later, and it associated 15,000 or so TCR beta sequences with HLA alleles at 0.05 false discovery rate.

The CDR3 is 15 amino acids. CDR1 and CDR2 from the germline V gene are MNHNY and SVGAGI (reference sequence). The ends were cut back, 6 bases at V and 5 bases at J, with 17 bases in the middle. The J gene is TRBJ1-5, the V gene TRBV6-6; possible D gene TRBD1, 6 bases. The sample comprised PBMCs. This receptor was identified in a man in his late teens or twenties in good health and CMV-seropositive. The CDR3 here is CASSLGGAAHQPQHF. The CDR3 DNA sequence: TGTGCCAGCAGCCTCGGGGGGGCAGCCCATCAGCCCCAGCATTTT.